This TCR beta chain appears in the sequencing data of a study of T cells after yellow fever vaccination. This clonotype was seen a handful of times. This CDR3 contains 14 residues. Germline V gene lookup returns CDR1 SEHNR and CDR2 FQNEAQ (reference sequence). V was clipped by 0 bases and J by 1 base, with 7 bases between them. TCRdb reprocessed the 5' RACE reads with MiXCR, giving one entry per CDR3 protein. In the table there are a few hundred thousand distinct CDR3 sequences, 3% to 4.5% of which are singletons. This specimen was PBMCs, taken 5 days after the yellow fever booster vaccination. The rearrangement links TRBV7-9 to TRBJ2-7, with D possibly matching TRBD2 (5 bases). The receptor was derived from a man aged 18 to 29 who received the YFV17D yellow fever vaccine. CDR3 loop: CASSLAGGSYEQYV. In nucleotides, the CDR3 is TGTGCCAGCAGCTTAGCGGGCGGGTCCTACGAGCAGTACGTC.